The clone carrying this TCR beta chain was detected ten times or more. As to time point: sample taken at primary tumor resection. The input material, whole RNA from tumor, nontumor lung or frozen PBMC, was sequenced unsorted. There were roughly 72 donors, all of them untreated patients with early-stage non-small cell lung cancer. In germline, CDR1 is SGHVS, CDR2 FNYEAQ. The CDR3 loop spans 15 amino acids. Trimming took 4 bases from V and 6 from J; bases not matched to a gene: 9. The source of the sample is a study of spatial heterogeneity in lung cancer. Study-wide background: Beta-chain sequences were consistently detected more often than alpha-chain sequences.

A unique molecular identifier was carried by every single TCR cDNA molecule. TCRdb fed the 5' RACE reads into MiXCR, producing one record per CDR3 protein. The table shows under 15,000 distinct CDR3 sequences, with 13% to 15% occurring only once. The V gene is TRBV7-6, the J gene TRBJ2-3; 8 bases agree with TRBD1. The TCR sequence derives from a female donor with early-stage non-small cell lung cancer. Source: PBMCs, taken at surgery. Here the CDR3 DNA reads TGTGCCAGCAGCTCAGGACAGGGAGGTACTGATACGCAGTATTTT. It translates to CASSSGQGGTDTQYF.